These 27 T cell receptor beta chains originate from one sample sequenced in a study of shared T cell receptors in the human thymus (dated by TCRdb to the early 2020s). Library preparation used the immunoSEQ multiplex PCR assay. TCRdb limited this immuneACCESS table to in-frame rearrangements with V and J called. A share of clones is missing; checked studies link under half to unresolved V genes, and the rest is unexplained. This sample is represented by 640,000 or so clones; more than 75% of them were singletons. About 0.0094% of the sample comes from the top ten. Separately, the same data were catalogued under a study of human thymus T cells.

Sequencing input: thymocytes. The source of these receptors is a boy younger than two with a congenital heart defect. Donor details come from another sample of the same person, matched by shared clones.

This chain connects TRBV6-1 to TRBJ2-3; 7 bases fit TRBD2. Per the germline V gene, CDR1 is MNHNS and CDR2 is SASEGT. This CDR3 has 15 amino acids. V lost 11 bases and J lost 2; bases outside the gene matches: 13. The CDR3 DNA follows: TGTGCCGGGGGGGTGAACCCGATGAACACAGATACGCAGTATTTT. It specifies CAGGVNPMNTDTQYF.

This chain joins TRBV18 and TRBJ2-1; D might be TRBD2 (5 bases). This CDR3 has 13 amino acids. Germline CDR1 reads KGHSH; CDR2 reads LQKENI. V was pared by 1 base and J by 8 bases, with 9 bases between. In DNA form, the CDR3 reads TGTGCCAGCTCACCACGTCTCGGGGATGAGCAGTTCTTC. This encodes CASSPRLGDEQFF.

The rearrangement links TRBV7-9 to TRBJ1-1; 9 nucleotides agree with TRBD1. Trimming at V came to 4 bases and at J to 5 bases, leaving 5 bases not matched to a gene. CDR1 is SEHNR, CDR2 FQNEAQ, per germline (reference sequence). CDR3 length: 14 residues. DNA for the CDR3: TGTGCCAGCAGCTGGGGGACAGGGTATACTGAAGCTTTCTTT. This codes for CASSWGTGYTEAFF.

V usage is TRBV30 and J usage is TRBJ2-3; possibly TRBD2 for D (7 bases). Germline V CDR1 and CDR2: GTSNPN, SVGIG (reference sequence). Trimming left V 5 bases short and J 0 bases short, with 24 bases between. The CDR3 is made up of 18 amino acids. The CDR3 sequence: CAWGAMGGAGASTDTQYF. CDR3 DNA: TGTGCCTGGGGGGCCATGGGGGGGGCGGGGGCAAGCACAGATACGCAGTATTTT.

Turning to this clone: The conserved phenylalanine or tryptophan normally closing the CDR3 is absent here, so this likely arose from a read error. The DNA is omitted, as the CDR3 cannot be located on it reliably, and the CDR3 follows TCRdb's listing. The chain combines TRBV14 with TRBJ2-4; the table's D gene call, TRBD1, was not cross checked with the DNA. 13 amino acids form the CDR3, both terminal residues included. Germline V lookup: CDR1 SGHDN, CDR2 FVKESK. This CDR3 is CASSQDGAGGQVI.

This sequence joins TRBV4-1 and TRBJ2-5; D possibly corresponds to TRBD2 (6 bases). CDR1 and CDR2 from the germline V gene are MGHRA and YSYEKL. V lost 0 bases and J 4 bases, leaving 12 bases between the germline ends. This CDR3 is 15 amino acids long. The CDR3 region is CASSQDEGRGETQYF. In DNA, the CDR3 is TGCGCCAGCAGCCAAGATGAGGGGCGGGGAGAGACCCAGTACTTC.

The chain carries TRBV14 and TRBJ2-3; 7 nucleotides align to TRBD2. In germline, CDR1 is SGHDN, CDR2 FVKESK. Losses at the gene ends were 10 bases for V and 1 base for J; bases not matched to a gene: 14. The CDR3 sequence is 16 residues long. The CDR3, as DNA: TGTGCCACCAACAACTCCGGGACTATGGGCACAGATACGCAGTATTTT. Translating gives CATNNSGTMGTDTQYF.

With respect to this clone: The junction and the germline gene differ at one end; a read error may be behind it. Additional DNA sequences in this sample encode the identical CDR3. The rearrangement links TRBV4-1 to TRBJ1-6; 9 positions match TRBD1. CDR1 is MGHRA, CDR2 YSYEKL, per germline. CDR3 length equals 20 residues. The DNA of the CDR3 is TGCGCCAGCAGCCAAGGACTGTACGGGACAGGGATCTCCTATAATTCCCCCCTCCACTTT. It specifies CASSQGLYGTGISYNSPLHF.

This CDR3 is CASSPSGTGVNYGYTF. The CDR3 DNA is TGTGCCAGCAGCCCGTCCGGGACAGGGGTTAACTATGGCTACACCTTC. The V gene is TRBV5-4, the J gene TRBJ1-2; 10 nucleotides agree with TRBD1. CDR3 length equals 16 residues. CDR1 is SGHNT and CDR2 is YYREEE in the germline V gene (reference sequence). V lost 4 bases, J lost 1 base, and 7 bases stayed unmatched.

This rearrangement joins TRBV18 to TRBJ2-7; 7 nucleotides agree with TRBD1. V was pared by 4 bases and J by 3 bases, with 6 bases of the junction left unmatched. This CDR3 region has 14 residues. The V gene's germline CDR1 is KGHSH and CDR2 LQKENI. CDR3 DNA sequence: TGTGCCAGCTCACGACCGGGACAGCACTACGAGCAGTACTTC. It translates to CASSRPGQHYEQYF.

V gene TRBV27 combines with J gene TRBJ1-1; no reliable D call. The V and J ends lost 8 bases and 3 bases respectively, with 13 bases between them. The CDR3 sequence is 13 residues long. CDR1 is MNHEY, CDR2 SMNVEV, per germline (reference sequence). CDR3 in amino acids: CASGFGVHTEAFF. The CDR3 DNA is TGTGCCAGCGGGTTCGGGGTCCACACTGAAGCTTTCTTT.

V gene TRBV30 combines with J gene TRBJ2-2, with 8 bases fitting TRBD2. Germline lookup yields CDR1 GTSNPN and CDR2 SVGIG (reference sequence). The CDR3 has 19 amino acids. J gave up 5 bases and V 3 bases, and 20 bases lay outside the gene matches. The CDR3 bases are TGTGCCTGGAGGCCAGTTTGCGGGGGGCGTGAGGTGGGGACCGGGGAGCTGTTTTTT. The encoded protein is CAWRPVCGGREVGTGELFF.

This chain's CDR3 is CASSLRTSGGQNEQFF. The CDR3 coding sequence is TGTGCCAGCAGCTTACGGACTAGCGGGGGACAGAATGAGCAGTTCTTC. The rearrangement links TRBV7-2 to TRBJ2-1, with 13 bases that match TRBD2. Germline loops: CDR1 SGHTA, CDR2 FQGNSA. V was pared by 2 bases and J by 7 bases, with 5 bases of the junction left unmatched. The length of the CDR3 is 16 residues.

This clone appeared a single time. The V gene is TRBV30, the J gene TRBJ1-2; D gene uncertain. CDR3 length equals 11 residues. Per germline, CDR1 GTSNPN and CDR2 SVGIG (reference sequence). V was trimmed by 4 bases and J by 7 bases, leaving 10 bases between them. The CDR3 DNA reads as TGTGCCTGGAAACAGACGTCTGGCTACACCTTC. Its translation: CAWKQTSGYTF.

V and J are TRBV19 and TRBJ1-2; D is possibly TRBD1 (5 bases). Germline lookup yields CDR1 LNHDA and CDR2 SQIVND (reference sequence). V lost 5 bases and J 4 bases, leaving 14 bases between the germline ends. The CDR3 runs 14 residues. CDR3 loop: CASSPVLGRYGYTF. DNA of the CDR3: TGTGCCAGTAGTCCCGTTTTGGGGCGCTATGGCTACACCTTC.

The CDR3 sequence is CASSLAVAGGTDTQYF. In nucleotides, the CDR3 is TGTGCCAGCAGCTTGGCGGTAGCGGGTGGTACAGATACGCAGTATTTT. This chain joins TRBV5-5 and TRBJ2-3, with TRBD2 matching over 7 bases. This CDR3 is 16 amino acids long. Trimming took 0 bases from V and 3 from J; bases not matched to a gene: 7. The germline V gene has CDR1 SGHKS and CDR2 YYEKEE (reference sequence). Looking up the rest from reference TRBV5-5 and TRBJ2-3 gives the full variable domain: DAGVTQSPTHLIKTRGQQVTLRCSPISGHKSVSWYQQVLGQGPQFIFQYYEKEERGRGNFPDRFSARQFPNYSSELNVNALLLGDSALYLCASSLAVAGGTDTQYFGPGTRLTVL.

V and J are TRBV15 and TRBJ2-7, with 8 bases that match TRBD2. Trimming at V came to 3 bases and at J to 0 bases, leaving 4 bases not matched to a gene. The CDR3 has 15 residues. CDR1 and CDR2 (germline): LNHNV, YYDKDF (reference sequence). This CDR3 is CATSRETSDSYEQYF. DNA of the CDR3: TGTGCCACCAGCAGGGAGACTAGCGACTCCTACGAGCAGTACTTC.

The CDR3 DNA follows: TGTGCCAGCAGTTTAGAGAGGGTAGAGCGAGGCTACACCTTC. Protein: CASSLERVERGYTF. This chain joins TRBV27 and TRBJ1-2; D is unclear. The V end was cut by 2 bases, the J end by 8 bases, with 15 bases between. Germline V gene lookup returns CDR1 MNHEY and CDR2 SMNVEV (reference sequence). This CDR3 spans 14 amino acids.

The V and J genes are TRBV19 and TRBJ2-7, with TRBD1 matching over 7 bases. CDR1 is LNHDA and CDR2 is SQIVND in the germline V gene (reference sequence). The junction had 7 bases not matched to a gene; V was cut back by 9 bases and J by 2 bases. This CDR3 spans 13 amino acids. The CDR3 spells CASDHRGPYEQYF. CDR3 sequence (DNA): TGTGCCAGCGATCACAGGGGTCCCTACGAGCAGTACTTC.

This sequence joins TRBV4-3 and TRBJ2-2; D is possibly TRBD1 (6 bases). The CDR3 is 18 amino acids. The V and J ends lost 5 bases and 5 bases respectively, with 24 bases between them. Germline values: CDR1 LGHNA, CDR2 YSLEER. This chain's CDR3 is CASSNRDTHQRLTGELFF. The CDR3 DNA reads TGCGCCAGCAGCAACCGGGACACACACCAGAGGTTGACCGGGGAGCTGTTTTTT.

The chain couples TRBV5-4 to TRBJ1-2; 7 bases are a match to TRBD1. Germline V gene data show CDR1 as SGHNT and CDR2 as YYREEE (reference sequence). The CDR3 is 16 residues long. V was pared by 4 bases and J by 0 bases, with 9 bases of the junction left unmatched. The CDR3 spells CASSIMPGQPNYGYTF. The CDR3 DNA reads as TGTGCCAGCAGCATAATGCCGGGACAGCCTAACTATGGCTACACCTTC.

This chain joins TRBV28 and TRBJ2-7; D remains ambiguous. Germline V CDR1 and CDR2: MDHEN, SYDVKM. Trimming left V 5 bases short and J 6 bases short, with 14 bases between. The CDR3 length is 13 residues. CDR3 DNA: TGTGCCAGCAGTGCCCGTCCGGTCTCCGAGCAGTACTTC. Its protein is CASSARPVSEQYF.

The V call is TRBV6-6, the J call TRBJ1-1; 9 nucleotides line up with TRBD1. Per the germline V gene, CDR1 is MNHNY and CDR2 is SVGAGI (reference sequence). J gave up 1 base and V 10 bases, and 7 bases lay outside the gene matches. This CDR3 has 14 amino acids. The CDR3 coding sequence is TGTGCCACAAGGACAGGGGCTTGGAACACTGAAGCTTTCTTT. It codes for CATRTGAWNTEAFF.

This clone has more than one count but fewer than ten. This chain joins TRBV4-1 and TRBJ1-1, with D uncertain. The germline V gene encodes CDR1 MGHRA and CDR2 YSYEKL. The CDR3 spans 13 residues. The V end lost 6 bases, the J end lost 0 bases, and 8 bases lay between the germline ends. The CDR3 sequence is CASRGRLNTEAFF. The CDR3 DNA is TGCGCCAGCAGAGGCAGGTTGAACACTGAAGCTTTCTTT.

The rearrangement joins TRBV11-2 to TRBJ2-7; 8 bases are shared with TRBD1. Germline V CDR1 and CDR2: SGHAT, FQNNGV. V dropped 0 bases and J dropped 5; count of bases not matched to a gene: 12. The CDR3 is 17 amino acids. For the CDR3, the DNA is TGTGCCAGCAGCTTAGATGTCGAGACAGGGGTTCGGGACGAGCAGTACTTC. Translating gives CASSLDVETGVRDEQYF.

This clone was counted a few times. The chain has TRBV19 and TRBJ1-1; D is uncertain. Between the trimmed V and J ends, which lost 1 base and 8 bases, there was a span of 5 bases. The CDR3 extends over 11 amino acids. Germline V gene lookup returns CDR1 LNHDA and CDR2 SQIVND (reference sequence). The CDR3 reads CASSIGGEAFF. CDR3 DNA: TGTGCCAGTAGTATAGGAGGGGAAGCTTTCTTT.

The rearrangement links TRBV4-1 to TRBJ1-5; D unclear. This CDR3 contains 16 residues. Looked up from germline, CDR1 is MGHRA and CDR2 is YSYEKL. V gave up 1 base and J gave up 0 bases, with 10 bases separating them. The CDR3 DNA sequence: TGCGCCAGCAGCCAAGTGAGCGTTAATAGCAATCAGCCCCAGCATTTT. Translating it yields CASSQVSVNSNQPQHF.